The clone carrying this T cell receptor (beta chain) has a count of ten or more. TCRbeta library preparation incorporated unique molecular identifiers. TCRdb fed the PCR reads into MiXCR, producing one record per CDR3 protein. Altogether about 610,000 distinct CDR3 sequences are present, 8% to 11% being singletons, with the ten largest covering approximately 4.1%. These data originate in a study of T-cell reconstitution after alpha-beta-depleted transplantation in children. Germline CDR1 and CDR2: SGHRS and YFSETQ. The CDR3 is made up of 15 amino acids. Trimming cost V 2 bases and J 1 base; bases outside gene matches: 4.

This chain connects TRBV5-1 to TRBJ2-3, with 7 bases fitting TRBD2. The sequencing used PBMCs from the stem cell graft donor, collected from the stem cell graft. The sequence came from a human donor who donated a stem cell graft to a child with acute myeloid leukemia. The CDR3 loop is CASSLKAGRTDTQYF. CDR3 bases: TGCGCCAGCAGCTTAAAAGCGGGGCGCACAGATACGCAGTATTTT.